This is a list of T cell receptor beta chains from one sample in a study of T-cell reconstitution after alpha-beta-depleted transplantation in children. TCRdb reprocessed the PCR reads via MiXCR and lists one record per CDR3 protein. The table lists 150,000 to 200,000 distinct CDR3 sequences, 6.5% to 7.5% of them singletons. This specimen consisted of PBMCs from the stem cell graft donor, obtained from the stem cell graft. These receptors came from a human donor who donated a stem cell graft to a child with Wiskott-Aldrich syndrome. Each CDR3 is given with its conserved first and last residue. A D gene is named only where the DNA matches it firmly. The size field is filled for only some rows; it gives once, few, many or a size class.

>-|TRBJ2-7|TRBV7-6|-
CASSLGEGVPEQYF
TGTGCCAGCAGCCTGGGGGAGGGGGTTCCCGAGCAGTACTTC
>many|TRBJ2-1|TRBV30|-
CAWTRASNEQFF
TGTGCCTGGACGCGCGCCTCCAATGAGCAGTTCTTC
>-|TRBJ2-7|TRBV7-8|TRBD2
CASSRNPRLAGASYEQYF
TGTGCCAGCAGCCGCAATCCTCGACTAGCGGGGGCCTCCTACGAGCAGTACTTC
>-|TRBJ2-1|TRBV7-6|TRBD2
CASSWTSGGADEQFF
TGTGCCAGCAGCTGGACTAGCGGGGGGGCAGATGAGCAGTTCTTC
>many|TRBJ1-2|TRBV7-9|TRBD1
CASIGTGAWPGYTF
TGTGCCAGCATCGGGACAGGGGCCTGGCCTGGCTACACCTTC
>few|TRBJ2-3|TRBV14|-
CASSLWGPSTDTQYF
TGTGCCAGCAGCCTCTGGGGGCCCAGCACAGATACGCAGTATTTT
>many|TRBJ2-6|TRBV5-1|-
CASSPTGPGANVLTF
TGCGCCAGCAGCCCAACAGGGCCTGGGGCCAACGTCCTGACTTTC
>many|TRBJ1-5|TRBV7-2|-
CASSREGQGNQPQHF
TGTGCCAGCAGTCGAGAGGGGCAAGGCAATCAGCCCCAGCATTTT
>many|TRBJ2-3|TRBV5-1|-
CASSWRTGNPDTQYF
TGCGCCAGCAGCTGGAGGACCGGCAACCCAGATACGCAGTATTTT
>many|TRBJ2-7|TRBV5-1|-
CASSFTGGSSYEQYF
TGCGCCAGCAGCTTCACGGGGGGCAGCTCCTACGAGCAGTACTTC
>many|TRBJ1-3|TRBV5-1|TRBD1
CASSATGASSGNTIYF
TGCGCCAGCAGCGCGACAGGGGCAAGCTCTGGAAACACCATATATTTT